The 2 T cell receptor beta chains presented below share a single source sample, sequenced in a study of cytomegalovirus exposure and HLA in healthy donors. PCR involved 60 Vbeta and 13 Jbeta primers. TCRdb's table, derived via immunoSEQ multiplex PCR, lists solely in-frame clones and lacks some. The data show 170,000 or so clones, around 80% seen once. Sample: PBMCs. These receptors were obtained from a woman aged 55-70 years in good health and CMV-seropositive.

This chain uses TRBV7-3 with TRBJ2-3, with 7 bases identical to TRBD2. J was trimmed by 0 bases and V by 6 bases; bases with no gene match: 3. Per the germline V gene, CDR1 is SGHTA and CDR2 is FQGTGA. This CDR3 is 14 amino acids long. As DNA, the CDR3 is TGTGCCAGCAGTGCTAGCGGAAGCACAGATACGCAGTATTTT. Translation gives CASSASGSTDTQYF.

A remark on this clone: At one of its ends the junction is not consistent with the germline gene, which may arise from a read error. The chain carries TRBV30 and TRBJ2-4, with D maybe TRBD2 (6 bases). The CDR3 totals 13 residues. CDR1 is GTSNPN and CDR2 is SVGIG in the germline V gene (reference sequence). CDR3 in DNA: TGTGCCTGGAGTTGGGTGGGGGGAAACAGTCAGTACTTC. It encodes CAWSWVGGNSQYF.